The TCR beta chain described here comes from a study of post-analysis software for immune sequencing data. Turning to the study itself: Relapsing-remitting, secondary progressive and progressive-relapsing multiple sclerosis were all included among the disease courses. Study-level results: Five TRBV segments were significantly more frequent in patients than in controls. TRBV5-6, TRBV5-1 and TRBV20-1 were among these segments. Multiple sclerosis was associated with a significant reduction in normalized Chao1 diversity relative to controls. Samples sharing a preparation batch grouped tightly together when assessed by F measure.

Included in the TCR beta cDNA libraries were unique molecular identifiers. When roughly 1 to 10 million T cells were used, they gave hundreds of thousands of cDNA molecules. TCRdb ran MiXCR on the PCR reads and lists one entry per CDR3 protein. Of hundreds of thousands of distinct CDR3 sequences listed, roughly 30% are singletons. V lost 5 bases, J lost 11 bases, and 24 bases lay in between. There are 15 residues in the CDR3. As for this clonotype: Its antigen is undetermined.

This TCR derives from a girl aged 5-17 years with multiple sclerosis. The V and J genes are TRBV12-3 or TRBV12-4 and TRBJ2-5; either TRBD1 or TRBD2 may fit D (5 bases each). Sequences were obtained from blood. CDR3 residues: CASSPPGTFLGEQYF. The CDR3 nucleotides read TGTGCCAGCAGTCCCCCGGGGACCTTCCTGGGAGAGCAGTACTTC.